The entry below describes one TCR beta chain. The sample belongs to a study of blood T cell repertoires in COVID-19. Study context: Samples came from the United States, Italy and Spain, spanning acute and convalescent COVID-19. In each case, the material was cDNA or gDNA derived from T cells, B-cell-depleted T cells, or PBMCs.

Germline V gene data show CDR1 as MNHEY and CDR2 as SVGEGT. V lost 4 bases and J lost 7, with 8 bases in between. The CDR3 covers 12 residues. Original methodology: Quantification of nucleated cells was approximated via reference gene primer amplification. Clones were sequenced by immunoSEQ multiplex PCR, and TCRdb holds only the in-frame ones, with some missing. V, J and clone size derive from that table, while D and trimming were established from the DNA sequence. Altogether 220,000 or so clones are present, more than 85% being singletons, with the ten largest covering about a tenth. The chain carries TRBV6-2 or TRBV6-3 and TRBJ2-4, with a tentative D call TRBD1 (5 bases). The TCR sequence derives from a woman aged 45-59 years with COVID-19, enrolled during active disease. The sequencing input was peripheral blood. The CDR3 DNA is TGTGCCAGCAGTTCCCCAGGGAACATTCAGTACTTC. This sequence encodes CASSSPGNIQYF.